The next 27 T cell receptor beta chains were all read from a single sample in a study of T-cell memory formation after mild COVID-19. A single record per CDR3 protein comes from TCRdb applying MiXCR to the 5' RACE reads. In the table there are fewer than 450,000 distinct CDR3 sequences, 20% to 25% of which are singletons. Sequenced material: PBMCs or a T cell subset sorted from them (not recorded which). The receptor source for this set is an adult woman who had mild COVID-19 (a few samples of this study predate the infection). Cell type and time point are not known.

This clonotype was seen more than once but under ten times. Here the CDR3 reads CASTDTNTGELFF. Written as DNA, the CDR3 is TGTGCCAGCACGGACACCAACACCGGGGAGCTGTTTTTT. The chain recombines TRBV7-3 with TRBJ2-2, with a weak D call TRBD1 (5 bases). The CDR3 contains 13 residues. Trimming left V 7 bases short and J 2 bases short, with 8 bases between. Per germline, CDR1 SGHTA and CDR2 FQGTGA.

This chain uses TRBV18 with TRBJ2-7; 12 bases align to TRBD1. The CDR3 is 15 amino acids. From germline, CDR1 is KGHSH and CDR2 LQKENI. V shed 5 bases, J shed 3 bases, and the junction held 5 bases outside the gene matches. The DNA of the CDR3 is TGTGCCAGCTCATTGGGACAGGGGGCATACTACGAGCAGTACTTC. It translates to CASSLGQGAYYEQYF.

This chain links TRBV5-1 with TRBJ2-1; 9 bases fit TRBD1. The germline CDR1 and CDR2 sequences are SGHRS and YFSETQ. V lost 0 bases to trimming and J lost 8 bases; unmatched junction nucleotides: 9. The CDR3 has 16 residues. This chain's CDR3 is CASSLAAGQGIHEQFF. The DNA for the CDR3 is TGCGCCAGCAGCTTGGCGGCGGGACAGGGTATCCATGAGCAGTTCTTC. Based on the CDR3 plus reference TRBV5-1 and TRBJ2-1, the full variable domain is KAGVTQTPRYLIKTRGQQVTLSCSPISGHRSVSWYQQTPGQGLQFLFEYFSETQRNKGNFPGRFSGRQFSNSRSEMNVSTLELGDSALYLCASSLAAGQGIHEQFFGPGTRLTVL.

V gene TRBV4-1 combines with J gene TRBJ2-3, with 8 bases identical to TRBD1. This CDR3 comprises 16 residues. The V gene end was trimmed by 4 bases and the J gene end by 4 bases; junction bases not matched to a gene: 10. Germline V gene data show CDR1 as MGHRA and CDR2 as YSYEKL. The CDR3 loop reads CASSRIRGREADTQYF. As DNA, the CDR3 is TGCGCCAGCAGCCGAATCAGGGGGCGCGAGGCAGATACGCAGTATTTT.

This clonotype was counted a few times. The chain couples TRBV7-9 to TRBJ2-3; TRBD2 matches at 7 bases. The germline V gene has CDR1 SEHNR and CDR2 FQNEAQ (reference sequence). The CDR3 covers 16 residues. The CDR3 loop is CARSAPGGGGTDTQYF. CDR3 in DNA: TGTGCTCGCAGCGCGCCGGGAGGCGGGGGAACAGATACGCAGTATTTT.

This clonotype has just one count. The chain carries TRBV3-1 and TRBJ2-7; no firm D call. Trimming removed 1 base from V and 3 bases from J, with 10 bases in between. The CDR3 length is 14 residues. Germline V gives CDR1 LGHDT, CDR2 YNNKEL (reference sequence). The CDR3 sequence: CASSQGLDGYEQYF. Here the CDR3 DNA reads TGTGCCAGCAGCCAAGGATTGGATGGCTACGAGCAGTACTTC.

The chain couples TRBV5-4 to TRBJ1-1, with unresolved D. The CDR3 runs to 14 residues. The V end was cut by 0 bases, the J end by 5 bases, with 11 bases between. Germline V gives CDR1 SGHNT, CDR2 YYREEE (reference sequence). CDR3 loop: CASSLVGDLTEAFF. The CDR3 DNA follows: TGTGCCAGCAGCTTGGTGGGAGACTTAACTGAAGCTTTCTTT.

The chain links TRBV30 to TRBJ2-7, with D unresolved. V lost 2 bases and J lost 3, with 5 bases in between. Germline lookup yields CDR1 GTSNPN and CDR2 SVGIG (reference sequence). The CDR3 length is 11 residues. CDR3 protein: CAWSSIYEQYF. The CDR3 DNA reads TGTGCCTGGAGTTCGATCTACGAGCAGTACTTC.

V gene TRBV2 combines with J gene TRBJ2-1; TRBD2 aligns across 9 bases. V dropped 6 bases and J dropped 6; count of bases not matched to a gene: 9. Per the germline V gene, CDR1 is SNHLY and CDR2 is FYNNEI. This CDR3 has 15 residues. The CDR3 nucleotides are TGTGCCAGCAGACTTCTGGCTAGCGGGGTCAATGAGCAGTTCTTC. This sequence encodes CASRLLASGVNEQFF.

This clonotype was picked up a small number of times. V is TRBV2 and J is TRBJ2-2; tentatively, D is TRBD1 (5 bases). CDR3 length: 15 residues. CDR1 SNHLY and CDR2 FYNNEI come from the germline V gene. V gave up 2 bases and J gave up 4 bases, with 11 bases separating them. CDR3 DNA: TGTGCCAGCAGTGAAAGGGCAGGGCTCACCGGGGAGCTGTTTTTT. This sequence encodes CASSERAGLTGELFF.

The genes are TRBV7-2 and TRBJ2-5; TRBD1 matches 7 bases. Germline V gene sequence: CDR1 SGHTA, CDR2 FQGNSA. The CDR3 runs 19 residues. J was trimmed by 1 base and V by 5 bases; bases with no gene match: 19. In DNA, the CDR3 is TGTGCCAGCAGCCCTACAGGGGCAATTCGGAGAGGATCCCAAGAGACCCAGTACTTC. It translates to CASSPTGAIRRGSQETQYF.

CDR3 coding DNA: TGTGCCAGCAGCGCGGAAGGGAATTCAGATACGCAGTATTTT. This translates into CASSAEGNSDTQYF. The chain recombines TRBV5-4 with TRBJ2-3, with D hard to call. CDR1 and CDR2 from the germline V gene are SGHNT and YYREEE (reference sequence). The V end lost 4 bases, the J end lost 4 bases, and 13 bases lay between the germline ends. The CDR3 spans 14 residues.

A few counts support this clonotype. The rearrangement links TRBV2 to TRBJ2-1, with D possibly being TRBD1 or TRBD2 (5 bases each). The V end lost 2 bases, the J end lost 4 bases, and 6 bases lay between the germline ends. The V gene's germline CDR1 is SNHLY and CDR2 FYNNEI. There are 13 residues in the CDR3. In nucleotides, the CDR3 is TGTGCCAGCAGTGAATGGGGGTACAATGAGCAGTTCTTC. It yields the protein CASSEWGYNEQFF.

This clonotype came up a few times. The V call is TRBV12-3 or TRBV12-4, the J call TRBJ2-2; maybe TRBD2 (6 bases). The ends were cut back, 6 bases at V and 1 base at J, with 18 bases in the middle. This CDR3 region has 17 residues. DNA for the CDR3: TGTGCCAGCAGCCCTGATTCGGGGGTTCGGAACACCGGGGAGCTGTTTTTT. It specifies CASSPDSGVRNTGELFF.

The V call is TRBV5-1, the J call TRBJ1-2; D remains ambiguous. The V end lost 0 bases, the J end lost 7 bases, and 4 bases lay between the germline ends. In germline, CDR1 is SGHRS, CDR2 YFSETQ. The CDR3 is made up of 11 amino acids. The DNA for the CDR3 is TGCGCCAGCAGCTTGGACAGTGGCTACACCTTC. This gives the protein CASSLDSGYTF.

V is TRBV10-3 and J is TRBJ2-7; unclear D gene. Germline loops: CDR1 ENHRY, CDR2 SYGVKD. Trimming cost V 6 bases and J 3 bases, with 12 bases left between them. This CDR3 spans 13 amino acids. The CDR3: CAISLGSSYEQYF. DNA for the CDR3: TGTGCCATCAGCTTAGGGTCCAGCTACGAGCAGTACTTC.

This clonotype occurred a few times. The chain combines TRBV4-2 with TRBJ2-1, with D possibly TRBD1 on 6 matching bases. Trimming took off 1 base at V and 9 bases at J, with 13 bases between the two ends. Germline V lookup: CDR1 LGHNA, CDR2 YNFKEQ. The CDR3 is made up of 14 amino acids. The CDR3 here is CASSQGTVQGEQFF. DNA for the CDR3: TGTGCCAGCAGCCAAGGGACAGTACAAGGTGAGCAGTTCTTC.

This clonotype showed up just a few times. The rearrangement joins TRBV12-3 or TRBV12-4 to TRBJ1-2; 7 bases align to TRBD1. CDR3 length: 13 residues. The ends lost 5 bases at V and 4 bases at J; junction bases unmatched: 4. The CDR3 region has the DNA TGTGCCAGCAGTGGGGACAGTACCTATGGCTACACCTTC. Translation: CASSGDSTYGYTF.

The CDR3 spells CASSLVRWTSPTEETQYF. The CDR3 DNA follows: TGTGCCAGCAGCTTAGTCCGTTGGACTAGCCCGACGGAGGAGACCCAGTACTTC. The chain combines TRBV7-9 with TRBJ2-5, with 8 bases matching TRBD2. V shed 1 base and J 5 bases; nucleotides not matched to a gene: 15. The CDR3 contains 18 residues. Germline V gene sequence: CDR1 SEHNR, CDR2 FQNEAQ (reference sequence).

The CDR3 nucleotides are TGTGCCAGCAGAGAATTCCGGGACAGGGTTGACTATGGCTACACCTTC. Encoded protein: CASREFRDRVDYGYTF. The chain joins TRBV2 to TRBJ1-2; 9 bases agree with TRBD1. V lost 6 bases to trimming and J lost 3 bases; unmatched junction nucleotides: 11. Germline V gene data show CDR1 as SNHLY and CDR2 as FYNNEI. This CDR3 contains 16 residues.

The CDR3 DNA reads TGTGCCAGCAGGGACATTGCGAACACTGAAGCTTTCTTT. It codes for CASRDIANTEAFF. V is TRBV27 and J is TRBJ1-1, with D perhaps matching TRBD1 (5 bases). This CDR3 is built from 13 residues. Germline V gene sequence: CDR1 MNHEY, CDR2 SMNVEV (reference sequence). V lost 6 bases and J lost 1, with 9 bases in between.

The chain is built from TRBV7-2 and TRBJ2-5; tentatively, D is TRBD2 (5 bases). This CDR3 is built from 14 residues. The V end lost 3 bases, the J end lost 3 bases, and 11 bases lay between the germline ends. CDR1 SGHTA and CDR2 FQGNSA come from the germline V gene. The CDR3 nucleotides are TGTGCCAGCAGCTTGCGGGCCCTGAAAGAGACCCAGTACTTC. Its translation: CASSLRALKETQYF. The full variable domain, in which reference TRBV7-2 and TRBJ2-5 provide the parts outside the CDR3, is GAGVSQSPSNKVTEKGKDVELRCDPISGHTALYWYRQSLGQGLEFLIYFQGNSAPDKSGLPSDRFSAERTGGSVSTLTIQRTQQEDSAVYLCASSLRALKETQYFGPGTRLLVL.

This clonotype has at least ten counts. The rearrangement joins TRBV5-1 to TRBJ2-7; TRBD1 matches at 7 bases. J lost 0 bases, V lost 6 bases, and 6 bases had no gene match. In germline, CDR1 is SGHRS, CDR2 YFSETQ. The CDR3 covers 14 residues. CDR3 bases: TGCGCCAGCAACCTCGACAGGGCCTCCTACGAGCAGTACTTC. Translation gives CASNLDRASYEQYF.

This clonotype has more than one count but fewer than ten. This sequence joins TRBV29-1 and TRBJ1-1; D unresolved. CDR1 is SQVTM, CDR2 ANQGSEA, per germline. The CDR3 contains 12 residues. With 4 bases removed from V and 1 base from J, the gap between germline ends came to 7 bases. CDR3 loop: CSVVVENTEAFF. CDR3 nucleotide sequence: TGCAGCGTTGTGGTGGAGAACACTGAAGCTTTCTTT.

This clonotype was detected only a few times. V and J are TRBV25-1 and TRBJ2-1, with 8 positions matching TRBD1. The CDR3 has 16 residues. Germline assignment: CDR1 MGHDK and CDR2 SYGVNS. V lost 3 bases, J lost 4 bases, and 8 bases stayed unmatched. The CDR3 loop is CASSDSRQGAYNEQFF. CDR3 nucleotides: TGTGCCAGCAGTGACTCGCGGCAGGGGGCTTACAATGAGCAGTTCTTC.

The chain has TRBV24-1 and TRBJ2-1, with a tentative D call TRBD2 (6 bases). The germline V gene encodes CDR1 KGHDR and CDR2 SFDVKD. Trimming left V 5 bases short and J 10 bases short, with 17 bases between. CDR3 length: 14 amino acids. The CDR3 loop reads CATSAGGSREEQFF. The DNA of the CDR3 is TGTGCCACCAGTGCTGGAGGGAGTCGGGAGGAGCAGTTCTTC.

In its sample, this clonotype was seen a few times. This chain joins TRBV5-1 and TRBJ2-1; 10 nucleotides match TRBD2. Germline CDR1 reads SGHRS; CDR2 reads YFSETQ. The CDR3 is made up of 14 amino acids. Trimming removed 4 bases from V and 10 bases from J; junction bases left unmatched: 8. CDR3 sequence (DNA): TGCGCCAGCAGCCTTAGGACTAGCGGAGAAGAGCAGTTCTTC. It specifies CASSLRTSGEEQFF.